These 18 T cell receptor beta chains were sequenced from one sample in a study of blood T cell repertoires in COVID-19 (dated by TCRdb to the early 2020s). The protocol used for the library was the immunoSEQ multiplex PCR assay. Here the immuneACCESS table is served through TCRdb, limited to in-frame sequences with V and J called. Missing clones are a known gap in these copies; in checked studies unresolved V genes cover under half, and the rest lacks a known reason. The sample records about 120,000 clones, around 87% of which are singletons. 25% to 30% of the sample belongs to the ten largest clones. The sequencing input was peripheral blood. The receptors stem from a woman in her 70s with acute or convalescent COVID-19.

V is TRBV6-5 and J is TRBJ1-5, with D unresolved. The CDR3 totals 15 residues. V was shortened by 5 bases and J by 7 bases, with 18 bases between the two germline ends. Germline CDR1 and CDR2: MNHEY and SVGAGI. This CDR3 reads CASSPRGMGRQPQHF. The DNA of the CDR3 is TGTGCCAGCAGTCCCCGGGGAATGGGCCGCCAGCCCCAGCATTTT.

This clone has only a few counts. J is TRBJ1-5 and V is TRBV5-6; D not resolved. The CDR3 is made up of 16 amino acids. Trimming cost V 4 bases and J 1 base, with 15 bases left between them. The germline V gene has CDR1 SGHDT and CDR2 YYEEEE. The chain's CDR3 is CASSTWTLGSNQPQHF. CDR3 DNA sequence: TGTGCCAGCAGCACCTGGACTCTTGGGAGCAATCAGCCCCAGCATTTT.

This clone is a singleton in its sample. The DNA for the CDR3 is TGCGCCAGCAGCCCCGGACAGACCAATTCACCCCTCCACTTT. It translates to CASSPGQTNSPLHF. The V gene is TRBV5-1, the J gene TRBJ1-6; tentative D call: TRBD1 (6 bases). V was shortened by 4 bases and J by 7 bases, with 12 bases between the two germline ends. CDR1 is SGHRS and CDR2 is YFSETQ in the germline V gene. This CDR3 spans 14 amino acids.

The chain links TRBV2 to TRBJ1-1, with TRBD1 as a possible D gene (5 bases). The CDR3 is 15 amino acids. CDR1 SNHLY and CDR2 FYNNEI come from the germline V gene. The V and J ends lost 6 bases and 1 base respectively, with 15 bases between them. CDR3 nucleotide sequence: TGTGCCAGCAGGGCCGCACTCGACAGGAACACTGAAGCTTTCTTT. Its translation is CASRAALDRNTEAFF.

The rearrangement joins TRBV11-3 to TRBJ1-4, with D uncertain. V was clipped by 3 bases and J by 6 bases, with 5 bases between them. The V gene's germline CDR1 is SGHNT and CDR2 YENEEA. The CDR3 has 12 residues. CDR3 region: CASSFSDEKLFF. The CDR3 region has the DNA TGTGCCAGCAGCTTTAGTGATGAAAAACTGTTTTTT. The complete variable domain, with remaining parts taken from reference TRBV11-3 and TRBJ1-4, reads EAGVVQSPRYKIIEKKQPVAFWCNPISGHNTLYWYLQNLGQGPELLIRYENEEAVDDSQLPKDRFSAERLKGVDSTLKIQPAELGDSAVYLCASSFSDEKLFFGSGTQLSVL.

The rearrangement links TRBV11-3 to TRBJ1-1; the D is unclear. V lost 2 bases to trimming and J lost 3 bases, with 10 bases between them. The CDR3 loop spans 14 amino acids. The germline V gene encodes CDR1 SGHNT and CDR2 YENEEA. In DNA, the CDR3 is TGTGCCAGCAGCTTATTCAACCAGGACACTGAAGCTTTCTTT. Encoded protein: CASSLFNQDTEAFF.

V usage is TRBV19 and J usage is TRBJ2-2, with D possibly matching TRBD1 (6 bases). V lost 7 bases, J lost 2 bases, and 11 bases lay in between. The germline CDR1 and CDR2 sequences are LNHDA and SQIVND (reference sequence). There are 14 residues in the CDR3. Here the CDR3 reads CASNVQGNTGELFF. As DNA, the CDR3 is TGTGCCAGTAACGTACAGGGCAACACCGGGGAGCTGTTTTTT.

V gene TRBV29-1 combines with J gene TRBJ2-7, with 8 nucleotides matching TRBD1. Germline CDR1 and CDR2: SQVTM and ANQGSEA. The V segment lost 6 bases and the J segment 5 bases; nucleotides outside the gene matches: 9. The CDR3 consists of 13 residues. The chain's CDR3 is CSVVDRAGHEQYF. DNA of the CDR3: TGCAGCGTGGTGGACAGGGCGGGCCACGAGCAGTACTTC.

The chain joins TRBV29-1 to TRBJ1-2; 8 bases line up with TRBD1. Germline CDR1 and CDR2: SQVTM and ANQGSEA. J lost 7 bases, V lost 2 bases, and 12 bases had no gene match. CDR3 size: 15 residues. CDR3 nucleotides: TGCAGCGTTGAATCTGTCGGCAGGGGGCTCTCTGGCTACACCTTC. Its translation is CSVESVGRGLSGYTF.

The CDR3 sequence: CASSLLAGGAEQYF. The CDR3, as DNA: TGTGCCAGCAGCCTACTAGCGGGGGGCGCCGAGCAGTACTTC. V and J are TRBV6-5 and TRBJ2-7, with 12 bases fitting TRBD2. CDR3 length: 14 residues. The germline gives CDR1 MNHEY, CDR2 SVGAGI. V was pared by 6 bases and J by 6 bases, with 6 bases of the junction left unmatched.

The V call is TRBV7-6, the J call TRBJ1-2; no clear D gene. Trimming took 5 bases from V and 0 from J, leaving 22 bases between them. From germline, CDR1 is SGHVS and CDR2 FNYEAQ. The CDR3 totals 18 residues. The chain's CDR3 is CASSLYSARSQANYGYTF. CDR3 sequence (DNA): TGTGCCAGCAGCCTTTACTCCGCCAGGTCCCAGGCTAACTATGGCTACACCTTC.

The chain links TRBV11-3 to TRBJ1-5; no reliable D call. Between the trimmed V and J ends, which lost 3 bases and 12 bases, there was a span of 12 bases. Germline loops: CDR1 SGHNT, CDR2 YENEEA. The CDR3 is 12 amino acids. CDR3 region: CASSLGSGVQHF. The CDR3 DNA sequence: TGTGCCAGCAGCTTGGGGTCGGGAGTCCAGCATTTT.

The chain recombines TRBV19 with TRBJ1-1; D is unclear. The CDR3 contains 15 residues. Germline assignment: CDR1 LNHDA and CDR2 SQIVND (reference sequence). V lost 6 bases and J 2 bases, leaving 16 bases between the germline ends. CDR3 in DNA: TGTGCCAGTAGATCCAAGGCGGAGGTAAACACTGAAGCTTTCTTT. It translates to CASRSKAEVNTEAFF.

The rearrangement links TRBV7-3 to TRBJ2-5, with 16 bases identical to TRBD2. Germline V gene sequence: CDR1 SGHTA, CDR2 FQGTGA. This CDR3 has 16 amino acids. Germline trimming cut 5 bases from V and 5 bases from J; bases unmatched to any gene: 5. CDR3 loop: CASSPGLAGGSETQYF. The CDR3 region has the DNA TGTGCCAGCAGCCCGGGACTAGCGGGGGGGTCGGAGACCCAGTACTTC.

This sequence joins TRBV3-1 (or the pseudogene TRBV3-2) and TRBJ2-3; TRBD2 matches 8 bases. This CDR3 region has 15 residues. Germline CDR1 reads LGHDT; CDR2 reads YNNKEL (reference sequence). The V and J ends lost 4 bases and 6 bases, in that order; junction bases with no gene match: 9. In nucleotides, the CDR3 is TGTGCCAGCAGCCCTCCGGGACTAGTAGGGGATACGCAGTATTTT. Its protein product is CASSPPGLVGDTQYF.

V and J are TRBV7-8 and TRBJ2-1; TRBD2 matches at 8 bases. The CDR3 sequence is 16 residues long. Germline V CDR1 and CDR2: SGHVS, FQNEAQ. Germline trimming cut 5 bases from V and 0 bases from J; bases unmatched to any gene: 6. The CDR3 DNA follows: TGTGCCAGCAGCCTTAGCGGGACCAGCTCCTACAATGAGCAGTTCTTC. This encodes CASSLSGTSSYNEQFF.

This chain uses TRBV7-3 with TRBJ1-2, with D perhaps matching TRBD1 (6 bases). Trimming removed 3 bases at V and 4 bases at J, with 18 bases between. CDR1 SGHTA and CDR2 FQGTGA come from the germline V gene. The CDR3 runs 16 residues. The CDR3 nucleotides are TGTGCCAGCAGCTTTGCCGGCGGGGGCCCCCCCTATGGCTACACCTTC. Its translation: CASSFAGGGPPYGYTF. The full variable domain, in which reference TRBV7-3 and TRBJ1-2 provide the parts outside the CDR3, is GAGVSQTPSNKVTEKGKYVELRCDPISGHTALYWYRQSLGQGPEFLIYFQGTGAADDSGLPNDRFFAVRPEGSVSTLKIQRTERGDSAVYLCASSFAGGGPPYGYTFGSGTRLTVV.

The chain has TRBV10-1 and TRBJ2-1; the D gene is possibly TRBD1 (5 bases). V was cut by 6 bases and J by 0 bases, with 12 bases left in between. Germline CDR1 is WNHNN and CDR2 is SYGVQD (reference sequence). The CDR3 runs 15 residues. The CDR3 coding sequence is TGCGCCAGCAGCGGACACCCGAGCTCCTACAATGAGCAGTTCTTC. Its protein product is CASSGHPSSYNEQFF.